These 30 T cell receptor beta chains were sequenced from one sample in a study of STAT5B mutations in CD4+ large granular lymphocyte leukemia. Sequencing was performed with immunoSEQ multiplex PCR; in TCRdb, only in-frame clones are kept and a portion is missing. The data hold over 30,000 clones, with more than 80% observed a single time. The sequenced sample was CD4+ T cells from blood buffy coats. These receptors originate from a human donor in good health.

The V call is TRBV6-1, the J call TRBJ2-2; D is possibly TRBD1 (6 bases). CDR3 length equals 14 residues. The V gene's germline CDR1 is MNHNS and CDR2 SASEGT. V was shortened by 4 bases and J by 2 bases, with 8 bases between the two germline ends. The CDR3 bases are TGTGCCAGCAGTGGCAGGGGTAACACCGGGGAGCTGTTTTTT. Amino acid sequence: CASSGRGNTGELFF.

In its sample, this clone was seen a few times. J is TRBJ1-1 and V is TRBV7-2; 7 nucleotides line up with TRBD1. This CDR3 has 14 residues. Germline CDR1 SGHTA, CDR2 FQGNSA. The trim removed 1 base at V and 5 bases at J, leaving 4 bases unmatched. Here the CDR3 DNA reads TGTGCCAGCAGCTTAGACAGGGGAGGGACTGAAGCTTTCTTT. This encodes CASSLDRGGTEAFF.

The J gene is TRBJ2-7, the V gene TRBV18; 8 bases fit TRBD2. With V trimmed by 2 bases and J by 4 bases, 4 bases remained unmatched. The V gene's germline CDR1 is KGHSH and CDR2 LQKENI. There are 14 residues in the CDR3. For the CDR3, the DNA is TGTGCCAGCTCACCAAGGACTAGCCCGTACGAGCAGTACTTC. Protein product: CASSPRTSPYEQYF.

CDR3 protein: CATSRDGGSTDTQYF. CDR3 coding DNA: TGTGCCACCAGCAGAGATGGCGGGAGTACAGATACGCAGTATTTT. The gene calls are TRBV15 and TRBJ2-3; TRBD2 matches 7 bases. Trimming at V came to 0 bases and at J to 3 bases, leaving 3 bases not matched to a gene. From germline, CDR1 is LNHNV and CDR2 YYDKDF (reference sequence). This CDR3 spans 15 amino acids. The full variable domain, completed using reference TRBV15 and TRBJ2-3, is DAMVIQNPRYQVTQFGKPVTLSCSQTLNHNVMYWYQQKSSQAPKLLFHYYDKDFNNEADTPDNFQSRRPNTSFCFLDIRSPGLGDTAMYLCATSRDGGSTDTQYFGPGTRLTVL.

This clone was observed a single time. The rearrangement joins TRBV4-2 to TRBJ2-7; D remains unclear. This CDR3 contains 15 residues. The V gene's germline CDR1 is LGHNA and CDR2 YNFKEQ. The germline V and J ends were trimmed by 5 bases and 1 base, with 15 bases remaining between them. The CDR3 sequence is CASSLAAELSYEQYF. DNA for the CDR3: TGTGCCAGCAGCTTGGCCGCGGAGCTATCCTACGAGCAGTACTTC.

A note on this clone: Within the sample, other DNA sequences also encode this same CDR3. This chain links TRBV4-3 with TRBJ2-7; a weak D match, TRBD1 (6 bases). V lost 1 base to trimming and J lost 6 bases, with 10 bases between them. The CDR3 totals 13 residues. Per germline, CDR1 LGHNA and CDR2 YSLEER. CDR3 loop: CASSQGEGGEQYF. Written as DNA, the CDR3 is TGCGCCAGCAGCCAAGGGGAAGGGGGCGAGCAGTACTTC.

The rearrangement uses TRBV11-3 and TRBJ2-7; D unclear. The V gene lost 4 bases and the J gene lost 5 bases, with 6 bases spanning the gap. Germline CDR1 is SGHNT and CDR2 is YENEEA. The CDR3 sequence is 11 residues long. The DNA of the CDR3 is TGTGCCAGCAGCTCCGCGGACGAGCAGTACTTC. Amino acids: CASSSADEQYF.

This CDR3 is CASSFEGGNQPQHF. The CDR3 DNA follows: TGTGCCAGCAGCTTCGAAGGGGGCAATCAGCCCCAGCATTTT. This chain links TRBV7-2 with TRBJ1-5, with D tentatively TRBD1 (5 bases). V lost 3 bases, J lost 2 bases, and 8 bases lay in between. The CDR3 has 14 amino acids. Germline V lookup: CDR1 SGHTA, CDR2 FQGNSA. The complete variable domain, with remaining parts taken from reference TRBV7-2 and TRBJ1-5, reads GAGVSQSPSNKVTEKGKDVELRCDPISGHTALYWYRQSLGQGLEFLIYFQGNSAPDKSGLPSDRFSAERTGGSVSTLTIQRTQQEDSAVYLCASSFEGGNQPQHFGDGTRLSIL.

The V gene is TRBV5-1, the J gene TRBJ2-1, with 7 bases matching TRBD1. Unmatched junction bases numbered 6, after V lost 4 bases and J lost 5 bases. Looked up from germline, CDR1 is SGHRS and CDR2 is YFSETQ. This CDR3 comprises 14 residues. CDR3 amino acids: CASSIGGWDNEQFF. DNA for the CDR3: TGCGCCAGCAGCATAGGGGGCTGGGACAATGAGCAGTTCTTC.

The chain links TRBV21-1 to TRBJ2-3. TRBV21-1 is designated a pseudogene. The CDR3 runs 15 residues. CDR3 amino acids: CASSKGDSRGVPQYF. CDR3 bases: TGTGCCAGCAGCAAAGGCGACTCGAGGGGGGTTCCGCAGTATTTT.

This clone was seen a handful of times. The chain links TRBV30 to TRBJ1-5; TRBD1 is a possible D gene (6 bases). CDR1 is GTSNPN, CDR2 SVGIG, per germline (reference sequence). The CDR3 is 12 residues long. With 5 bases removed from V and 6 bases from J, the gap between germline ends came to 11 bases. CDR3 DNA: TGTGCCTGGGACACAGGGAGTCAGCCCCAGCATTTT. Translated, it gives CAWDTGSQPQHF.

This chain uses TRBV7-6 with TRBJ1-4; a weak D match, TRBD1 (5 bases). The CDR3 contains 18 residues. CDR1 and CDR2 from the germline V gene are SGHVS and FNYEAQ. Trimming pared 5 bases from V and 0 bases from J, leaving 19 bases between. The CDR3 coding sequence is TGTGCCAGCAGCCAACTAAGGGACGGGCGGGCAACTAATGAAAAACTGTTTTTT. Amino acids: CASSQLRDGRATNEKLFF.

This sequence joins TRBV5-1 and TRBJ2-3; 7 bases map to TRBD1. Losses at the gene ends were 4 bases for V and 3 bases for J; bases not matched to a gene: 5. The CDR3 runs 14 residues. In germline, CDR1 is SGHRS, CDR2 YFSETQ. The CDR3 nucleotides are TGCGCCAGCAGCCCACAACAGGGGACAGATACGCAGTATTTT. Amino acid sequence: CASSPQQGTDTQYF.

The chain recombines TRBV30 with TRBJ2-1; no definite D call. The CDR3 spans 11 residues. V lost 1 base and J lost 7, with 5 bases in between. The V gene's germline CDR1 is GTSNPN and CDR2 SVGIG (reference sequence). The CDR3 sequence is CAWSESNEQFF. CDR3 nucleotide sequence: TGTGCCTGGAGTGAATCTAATGAGCAGTTCTTC. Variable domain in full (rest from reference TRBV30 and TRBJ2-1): SQTIHQWPATLVQPVGSPLSLECTVEGTSNPNLYWYRQAAGRGLQLLFYSVGIGQISSEVPQNLSASRPQDRQFILSSKKLLLSDSGFYLCAWSESNEQFFGPGTRLTVL.

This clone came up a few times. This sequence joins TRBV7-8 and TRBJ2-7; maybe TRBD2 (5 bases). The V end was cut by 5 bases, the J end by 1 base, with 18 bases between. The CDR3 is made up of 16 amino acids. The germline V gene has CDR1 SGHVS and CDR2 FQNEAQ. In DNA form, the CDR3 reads TGTGCCAGCAGCCCTGGCGGGTTCGGCTTGTCCTACGAGCAGTACTTC. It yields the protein CASSPGGFGLSYEQYF.

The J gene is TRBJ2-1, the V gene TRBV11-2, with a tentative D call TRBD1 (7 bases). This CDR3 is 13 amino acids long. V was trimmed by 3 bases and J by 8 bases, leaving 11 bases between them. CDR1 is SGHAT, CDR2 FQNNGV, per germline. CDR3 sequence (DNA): TGTGCCAGCAGCTTTAGGAGGGGGCATGAGCAGTTCTTC. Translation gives CASSFRRGHEQFF.

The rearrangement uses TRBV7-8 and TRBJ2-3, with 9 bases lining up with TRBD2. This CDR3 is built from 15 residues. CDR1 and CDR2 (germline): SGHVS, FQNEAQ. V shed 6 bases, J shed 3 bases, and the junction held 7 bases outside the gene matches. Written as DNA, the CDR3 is TGTGCCAGCAGGTATAGCGGGAGCGGGACAGATACGCAGTATTTT. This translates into CASRYSGSGTDTQYF.

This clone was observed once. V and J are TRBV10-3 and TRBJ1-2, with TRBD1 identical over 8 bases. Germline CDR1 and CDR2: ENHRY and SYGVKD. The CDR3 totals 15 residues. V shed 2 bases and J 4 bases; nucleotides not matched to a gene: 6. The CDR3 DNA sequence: TGTGCCATCAGTGAGAGGGGGGGACAGGTCTATGGCTACACCTTC. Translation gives CAISERGGQVYGYTF.

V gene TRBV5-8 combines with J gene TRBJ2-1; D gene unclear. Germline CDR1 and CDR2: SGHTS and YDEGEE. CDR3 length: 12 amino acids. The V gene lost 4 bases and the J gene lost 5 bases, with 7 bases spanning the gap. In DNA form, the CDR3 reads TGTGCCAGCAGCGTCGAGAACAATGAGCAGTTCTTC. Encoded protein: CASSVENNEQFF.

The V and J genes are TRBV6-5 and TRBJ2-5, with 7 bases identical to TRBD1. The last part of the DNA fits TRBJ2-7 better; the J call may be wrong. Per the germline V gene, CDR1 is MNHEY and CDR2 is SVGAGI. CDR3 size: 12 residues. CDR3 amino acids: CATHRGSYEQYF. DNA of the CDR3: TGTGCCACTCACAGGGGTAGCTACGAGCAGTACTTC.

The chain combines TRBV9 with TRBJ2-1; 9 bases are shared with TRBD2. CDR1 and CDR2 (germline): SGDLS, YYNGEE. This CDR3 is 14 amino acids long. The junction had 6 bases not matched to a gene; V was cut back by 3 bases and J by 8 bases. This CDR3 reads CASSGGTSIDEQFF. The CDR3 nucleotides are TGTGCCAGCAGCGGGGGGACTAGCATCGATGAGCAGTTCTTC.

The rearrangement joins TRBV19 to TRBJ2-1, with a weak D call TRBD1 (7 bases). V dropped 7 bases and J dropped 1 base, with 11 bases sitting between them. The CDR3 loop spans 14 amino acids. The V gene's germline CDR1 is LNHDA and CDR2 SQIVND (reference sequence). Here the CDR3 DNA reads TGTGCCAGTACCGGGGGACAGTCCTACAATGAGCAGTTCTTC. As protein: CASTGGQSYNEQFF. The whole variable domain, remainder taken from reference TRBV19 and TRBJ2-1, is DGGITQSPKYLFRKEGQNVTLSCEQNLNHDAMYWYRQDPGQGLRLIYYSQIVNDFQKGDIAEGYSVSREKKESFPLTVTSAQKNPTAFYLCASTGGQSYNEQFFGPGTRLTVL.

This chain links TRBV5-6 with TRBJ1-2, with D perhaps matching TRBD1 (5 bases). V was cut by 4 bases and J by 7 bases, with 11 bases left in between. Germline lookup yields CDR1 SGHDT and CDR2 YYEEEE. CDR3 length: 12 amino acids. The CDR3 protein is CASSGFGGGYTF. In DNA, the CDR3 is TGTGCCAGCAGCGGCTTCGGGGGTGGCTACACCTTC.

The CDR3 reads CASSLAQSTDTQYF. CDR3 DNA sequence: TGTGCCAGCAGCTTAGCGCAGAGCACAGATACGCAGTATTTT. The rearrangement links TRBV7-2 to TRBJ2-3; D gene ambiguous. The CDR3 runs 14 residues. Trimming took 0 bases from V and 0 from J, leaving 4 bases between them. CDR1 and CDR2 (germline): SGHTA, FQGNSA.

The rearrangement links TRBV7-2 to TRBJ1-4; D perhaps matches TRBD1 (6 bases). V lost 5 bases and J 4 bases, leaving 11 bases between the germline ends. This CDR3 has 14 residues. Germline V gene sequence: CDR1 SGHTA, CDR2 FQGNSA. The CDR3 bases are TGTGCCAGCAGCCTGGGGACAAATAATGAAAAACTGTTTTTT. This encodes CASSLGTNNEKLFF.

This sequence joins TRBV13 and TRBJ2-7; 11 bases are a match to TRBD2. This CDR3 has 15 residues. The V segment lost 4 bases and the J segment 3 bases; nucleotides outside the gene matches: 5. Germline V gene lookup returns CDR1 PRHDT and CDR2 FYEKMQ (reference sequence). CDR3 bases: TGTGCCAGCAGCTGGAGACTAGCGGGACTCTACGAGCAGTACTTC. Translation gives CASSWRLAGLYEQYF.

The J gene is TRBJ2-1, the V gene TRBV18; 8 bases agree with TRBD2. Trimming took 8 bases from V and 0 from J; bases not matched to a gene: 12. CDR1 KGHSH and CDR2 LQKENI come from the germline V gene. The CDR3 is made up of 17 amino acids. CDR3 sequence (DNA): TGTGCCAGCGCGACTAGCGTCCTAACGAGCTCCTACAATGAGCAGTTCTTC. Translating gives CASATSVLTSSYNEQFF.

The CDR3 region is CASSVDPVRDTQYF. In DNA, the CDR3 is TGTGCCAGCAGCGTAGACCCCGTCCGGGATACGCAGTATTTT. The genes are TRBV9 and TRBJ2-3, with D hard to call. Germline CDR1 SGDLS, CDR2 YYNGEE. The length of the CDR3 is 14 residues. The V gene lost 0 bases and the J gene lost 6 bases, with 11 bases spanning the gap.

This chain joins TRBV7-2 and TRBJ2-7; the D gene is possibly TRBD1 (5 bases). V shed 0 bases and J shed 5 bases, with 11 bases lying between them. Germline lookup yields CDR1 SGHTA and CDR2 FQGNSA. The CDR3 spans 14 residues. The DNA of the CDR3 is TGTGCCAGCAGCTTAGCACAGGCTTCCCACGAGCAGTACTTC. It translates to CASSLAQASHEQYF.

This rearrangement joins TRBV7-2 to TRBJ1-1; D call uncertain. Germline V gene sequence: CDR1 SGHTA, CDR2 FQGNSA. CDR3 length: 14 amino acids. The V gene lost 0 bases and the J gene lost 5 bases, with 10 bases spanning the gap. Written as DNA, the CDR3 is TGTGCCAGCAGCTTAGCGCTTCCGGGGACTGAAGCTTTCTTT. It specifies CASSLALPGTEAFF.